This TCR beta chain was profiled in a study of Graves' ophthalmopathy and Graves' hyperthyroidism. Background on the study: Sampling took place at initial diagnosis, with peripheral blood obtained before any treatment.

Other autoimmune diseases, uncontrolled infections, pregnancy or lactation led to the exclusion of patients. This clonotype showed up many times. Trimming took off 5 bases at V and 4 bases at J, with 10 bases between the two ends. The CDR3 extends over 13 amino acids. Germline V gene data show CDR1 as MNHNY and CDR2 as SVGAGI (reference sequence). RNA transcripts served as template for amplifying TCR beta CDR3 sequences. First-round RT-PCR relied on HTBI primers, and a second-round multiplex PCR came next. In TCRdb, the multiplex PCR reads were re-called with MiXCR into one record per CDR3 protein. The data contain 30,000 to 50,000 distinct CDR3 sequences, 50% of them singletons.

The rearrangement joins TRBV6-6 to TRBJ2-3; tentative D call: TRBD1 (6 bases). The receptor was derived from an adult woman with stable Graves' hyperthyroidism. The sample was peripheral blood. In DNA form, the CDR3 reads TGTGCCAGCAGTCTGGCAGGGGCAGATACGCAGTATTTT. As protein: CASSLAGADTQYF.